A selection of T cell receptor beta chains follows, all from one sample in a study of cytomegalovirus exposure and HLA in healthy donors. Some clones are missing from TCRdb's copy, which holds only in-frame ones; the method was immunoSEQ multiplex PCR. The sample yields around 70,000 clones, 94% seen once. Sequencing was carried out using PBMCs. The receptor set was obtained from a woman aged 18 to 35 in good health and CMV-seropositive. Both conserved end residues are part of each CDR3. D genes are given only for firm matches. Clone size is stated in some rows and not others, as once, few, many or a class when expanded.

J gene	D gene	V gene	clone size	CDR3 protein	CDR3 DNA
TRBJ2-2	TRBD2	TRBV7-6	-	CASSLSGLANTGELFF	TGTGCCAGCAGCCTGTCGGGACTAGCGAACACCGGGGAGCTGTTTTTT
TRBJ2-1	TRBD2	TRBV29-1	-	CSVDTGTSGSWYNEQFF	TGCAGCGTAGATACCGGGACTAGCGGGAGTTGGTACAATGAGCAGTTCTTC
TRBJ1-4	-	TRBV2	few	CASSPGGFGKLFF	TGTGCCAGCAGCCCGGGAGGCTTTGGAAAACTGTTTTTT
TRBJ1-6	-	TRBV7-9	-	CASSALGGSDSPLHF	TGTGCCAGCAGCGCCCTGGGAGGCAGTGATTCACCCCTCCACTTT
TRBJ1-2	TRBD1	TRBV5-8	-	CASSRQGGYTF	TGTGCCAGCAGCCGACAGGGCGGCTACACCTTC
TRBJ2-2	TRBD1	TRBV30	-	CAWSGTGPGELFF	TGTGCCTGGAGCGGGACAGGGCCCGGGGAGCTGTTTTTT
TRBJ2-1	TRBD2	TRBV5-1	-	CASRAGGPNEQFF	TGCGCCAGCAGGGCGGGAGGACCTAATGAGCAGTTCTTC
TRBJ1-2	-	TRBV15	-	CATSRGAGGGYTF	TGTGCCACCAGCAGAGGAGCGGGGGGGGGCTACACCTTC
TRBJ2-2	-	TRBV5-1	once	CASGGAESGELFF	TGCGCCAGCGGGGGCGCGGAGTCCGGGGAGCTGTTTTTT
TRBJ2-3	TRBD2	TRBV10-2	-	CAALNPGGGVADTQYF	TGCGCCGCCCTCAACCCGGGCGGGGGGGTAGCAGATACGCAGTATTTT
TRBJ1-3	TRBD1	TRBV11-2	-	CASSFYQGGGNTIYF	TGTGCCAGCAGCTTTTATCAGGGGGGTGGAAACACCATATATTTT
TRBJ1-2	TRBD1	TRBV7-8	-	CASSPTGRNYGYTF	TGTGCCAGCAGCCCGACAGGGCGAAACTATGGCTACACCTTC
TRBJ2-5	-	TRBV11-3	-	CASSSGEGTQYF	TGTGCCAGCAGTTCAGGGGAGGGGACCCAGTACTTC
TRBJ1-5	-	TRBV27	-	CASSLRSNQPQHF	TGTGCCAGCAGTTTACGTAGCAATCAGCCCCAGCATTTT
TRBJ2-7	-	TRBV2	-	CASSIRSGDEQYF	TGTGCCAGCAGTATCCGCTCAGGGGACGAGCAGTACTTC
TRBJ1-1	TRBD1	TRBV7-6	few	CASSLRGTANTEAFF	TGTGCCAGCAGCTTAAGGGGGACAGCAAACACTGAAGCTTTCTTT
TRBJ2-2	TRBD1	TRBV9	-	CASSPRQGGGTGELFF	TGTGCCAGCAGCCCGCGACAGGGTGGCGGCACCGGGGAGCTGTTTTTT
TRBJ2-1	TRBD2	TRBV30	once	CAWRQSGNYNEQFF	TGTGCCTGGAGGCAAAGCGGGAACTACAATGAGCAGTTCTTC
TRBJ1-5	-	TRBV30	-	CAWSLGTTHKDPQHF	TGTGCCTGGAGCTTAGGGACAACCCACAAGGATCCCCAGCATTTT
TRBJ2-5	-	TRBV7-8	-	CASTTPPVPWYF	TGTGCCAGCACCACCCCCCCGGTCCCGTGGTACTTC
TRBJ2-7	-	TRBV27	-	CASSLIPVLAGGNSEQYF	TGTGCCAGCAGTTTAATCCCGGTTCTAGCTGGTGGGAATAGCGAGCAGTACTTC
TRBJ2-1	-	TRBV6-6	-	CASSYERGSYNEQFF	TGTGCCAGCAGTTACGAGCGAGGGTCCTACAATGAGCAGTTCTTC
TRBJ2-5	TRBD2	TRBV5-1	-	CASSWDVAGGGETQYF	TGCGCCAGCAGCTGGGACGTAGCGGGCGGTGGAGAGACCCAGTACTTC
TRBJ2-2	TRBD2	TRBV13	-	CASSSGGLGELFF	TGTGCCAGCAGTAGCGGGGGACTCGGGGAGCTGTTTTTT
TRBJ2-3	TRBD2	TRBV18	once	CASSPGGGTSATDTQYF	TGTGCCAGCTCACCTGGAGGCGGGACTAGCGCCACAGATACGCAGTATTTT
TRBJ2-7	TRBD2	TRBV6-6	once	CASSRRSGGSYEQYF	TGTGCCAGCAGCCGCCGTAGCGGGGGGTCCTACGAGCAGTACTTC
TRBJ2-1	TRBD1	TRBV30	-	CAWSVQGAGNEQFF	TGTGCCTGGAGTGTACAGGGGGCAGGGAATGAGCAGTTCTTC
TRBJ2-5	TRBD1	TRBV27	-	CASRTGYSQETQYF	TGTGCCAGCAGGACAGGGTACTCTCAAGAGACCCAGTACTTC
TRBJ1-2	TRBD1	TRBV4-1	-	CASSEVGTGNYGYTF	TGCGCCAGCAGCGAAGTCGGGACAGGGAACTATGGCTACACCTTC
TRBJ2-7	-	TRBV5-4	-	CASSLRGGNYEQYF	TGTGCCAGCAGCTTGAGAGGGGGAAACTACGAGCAGTACTTC
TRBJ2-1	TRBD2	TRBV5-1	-	CASSPGSGGARSNEQFF	TGCGCCAGCAGCCCAGGGAGCGGGGGGGCTCGGTCGAATGAGCAGTTCTTC
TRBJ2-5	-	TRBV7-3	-	CASSLGGWETQYF	TGTGCCAGCAGCTTAGGAGGGTGGGAGACCCAGTACTTC
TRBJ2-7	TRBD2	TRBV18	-	CASSPPSSGSYEQYF	TGTGCCAGCTCACCCCCGAGTAGCGGGAGCTACGAGCAGTACTTC
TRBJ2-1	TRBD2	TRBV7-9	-	CAKGLAGANEQFF	TGTGCCAAGGGACTAGCGGGGGCAAATGAGCAGTTCTTC
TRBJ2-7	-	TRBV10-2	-	CASSTVHYEQYF	TGCGCCAGCAGTACAGTACACTACGAGCAGTACTTC
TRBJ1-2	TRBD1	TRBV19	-	CASSIDHTGGESYTF	TGTGCCAGTAGTATAGATCACACAGGGGGCGAGAGCTACACCTTC
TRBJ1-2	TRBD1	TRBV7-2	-	CASSLAGTGVDYGYTF	TGTGCCAGCAGCTTAGCGGGGACAGGCGTTGACTATGGCTACACCTTC
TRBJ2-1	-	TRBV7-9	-	CASSPADTDSYNEQFF	TGTGCCAGCAGCCCAGCAGACACCGACTCCTACAATGAGCAGTTCTTC
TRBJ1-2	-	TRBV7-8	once	CASSLPGGDGNYGYTF	TGTGCCAGCAGCTTACCGGGGGGAGACGGGAACTATGGCTACACCTTC
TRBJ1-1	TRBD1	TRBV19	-	CASTNEDRGGTEAFF	TGTGCCAGTACCAATGAGGACAGGGGAGGGACTGAAGCTTTCTTT
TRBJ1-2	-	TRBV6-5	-	CASSYSAQYGYTF	TGTGCCAGCAGTTACTCGGCACAGTATGGCTACACCTTC
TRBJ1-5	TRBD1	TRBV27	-	CASSPTPGGIQPQHF	TGTGCCAGCAGTCCAACCCCAGGGGGTATACAGCCCCAGCATTTT
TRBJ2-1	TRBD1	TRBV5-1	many	CATRSTGEGYGIEQFF	TGCGCCACCCGAAGCACAGGGGAAGGATACGGAATTGAGCAGTTCTTC
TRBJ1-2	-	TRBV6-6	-	CASSPPEDYGYTF	TGTGCCAGCAGTCCCCCGGAGGACTATGGCTACACCTTC
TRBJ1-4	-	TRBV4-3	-	CASSLSAGGNEKLFF	TGCGCCAGCAGTCTCTCCGCGGGGGGCAATGAAAAACTGTTTTTT
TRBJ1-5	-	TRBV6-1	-	CASNLRGAPNQPQHF	TGTGCCAGCAACCTCCGGGGGGCACCAAATCAGCCCCAGCATTTT